This TCR beta chain was recorded in a study of neurological immune-mediated disorders. Trimming cost V 6 bases and J 8 bases, with 23 bases left between them. The germline V gene has CDR1 WSHSY and CDR2 SAAADI. The CDR3 extends over 16 amino acids. cDNA synthesis was performed by 5'RACE with 10-nucleotide random UMIs. Using its own MiXCR run on the 5' RACE reads, TCRdb lists one record per CDR3 protein. The repertoire includes tens of thousands of distinct CDR3 sequences, 10% to 13% of them detected once, and 6.6% sits in the top ten. In its sample, this clonotype was seen many times. The chain links TRBV10-2 to TRBJ2-1, with D possibly being TRBD1 (7 bases). Sequencing used PBMCs. This TCR was sampled from a woman under 40 with HTLV-1-associated myelopathy (HAM/TSP). CDR3 DNA: TGCGCCAGCAGACTAGTAGGAGGGGGCCCCCCCGATGAGCAGTTCTTC. This codes for CASRLVGGGPPDEQFF.